This T cell receptor beta chain is from a study of blood T cell repertoires in COVID-19. As originally analysed: Scientists estimated how many nucleated cells there were by amplifying reference gene primers. Libraries were prepared by immunoSEQ multiplex PCR; TCRdb keeps only in-frame clonotypes and omits some of them. D and trimming come from the DNA, and the V and J calls and clone size come from that table. Of over 65,000 clones in the sample, approximately 78% were seen once. In germline, CDR1 is GTSNPN, CDR2 SVGIG (reference sequence). V shed 4 bases, J shed 3 bases, and the junction held 5 bases outside the gene matches. The CDR3 is 14 amino acids.

The source is a human donor in a cohort sampled during active COVID-19. Sequenced material: peripheral blood. V usage is TRBV30 and J usage is TRBJ2-3; the match to TRBD1 covers 9 bases. CDR3 DNA: TGTGCCTGGACCGGGACAGGGAGAACAGATACGCAGTATTTT. Amino acids: CAWTGTGRTDTQYF.